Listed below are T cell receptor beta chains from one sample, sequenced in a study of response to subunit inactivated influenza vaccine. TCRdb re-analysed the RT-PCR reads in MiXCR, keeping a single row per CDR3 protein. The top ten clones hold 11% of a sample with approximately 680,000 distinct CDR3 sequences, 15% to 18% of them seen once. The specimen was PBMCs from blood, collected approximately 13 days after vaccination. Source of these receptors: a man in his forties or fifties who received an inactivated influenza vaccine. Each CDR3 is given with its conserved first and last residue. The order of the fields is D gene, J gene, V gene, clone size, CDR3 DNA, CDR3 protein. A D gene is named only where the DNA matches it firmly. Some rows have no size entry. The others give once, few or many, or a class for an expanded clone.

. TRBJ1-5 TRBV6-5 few TGTGCCAGCAGTTACGGAATGTACCAGCCCCAGCATTTT CASSYGMYQPQHF
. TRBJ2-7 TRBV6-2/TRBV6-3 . TGTGCCAGCAGTTACACGGGGGTAACCGGTGAGCAGTACTTC CASSYTGVTGEQYF
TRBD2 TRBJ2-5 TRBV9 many TGTGCCAGCAGCGATGCGGGAGGGCCGGAGACCCAGTACTTC CASSDAGGPETQYF
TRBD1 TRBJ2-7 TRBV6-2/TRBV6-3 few TGTGCCAGCAGTTACAGGGGACAGGCCGGCTACGAGCAGTACTTC CASSYRGQAGYEQYF
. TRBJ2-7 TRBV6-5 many TGTGCCAGCAGTTACTCCTCTGGTGGAGAGCAGTACTTC CASSYSSGGEQYF
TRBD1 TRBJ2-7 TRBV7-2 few TGTGCCAGCAGCTTGGTAACCGGGACAGGAACCTACGAGCAGTACTTC CASSLVTGTGTYEQYF
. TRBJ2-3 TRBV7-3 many TGTGCCAGCAGCCTGACTAGTGCAGATACGCAGTATTTT CASSLTSADTQYF
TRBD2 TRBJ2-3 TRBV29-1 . TGCAGCGTCCCAGGACTAGCGCGCACAGATACGCAGTATTTT CSVPGLARTDTQYF
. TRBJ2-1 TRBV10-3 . TGTGCCGTAACCCGGGACCTAAGCTCCTACAATGAGCAGTTCTTC CAVTRDLSSYNEQFF
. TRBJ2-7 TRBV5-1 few TGCGCCAGCAGCGGAGACAGCGCCTACGAGCAGTACTTC CASSGDSAYEQYF
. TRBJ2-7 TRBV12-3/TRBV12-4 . TGTGCCAGCAGGGGCCTAGCCTACGAGCAGTACTTC CASRGLAYEQYF
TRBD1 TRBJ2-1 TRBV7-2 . TGTGCCAGCAGCTTAGTCTCCGGGACAGGTTTCAATGAGCAGTTCTTC CASSLVSGTGFNEQFF
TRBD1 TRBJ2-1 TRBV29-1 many TGCAGCGTTGTCCGGACAGGGGTCACCGGTGAGCAGTTCTTC CSVVRTGVTGEQFF
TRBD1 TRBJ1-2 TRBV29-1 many TGCAGCGTGTTCGACAGGGGGTTCGATGGCTACACCTTC CSVFDRGFDGYTF
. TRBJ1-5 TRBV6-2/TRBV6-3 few TGTGCCAGCAGTTCGTATGGTCAGCCCCAGCATTTT CASSSYGQPQHF
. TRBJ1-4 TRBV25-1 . TGTGCCAGCAGCGCATCCAGGGTCCCTGAAAAACTGTTTTTT CASSASRVPEKLFF
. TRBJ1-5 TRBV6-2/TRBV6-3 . TGTGCCAGCAGCCAAAGTGTGGCTAGCAATCAGCCCCAGCATTTT CASSQSVASNQPQHF
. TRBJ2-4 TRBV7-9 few TGTGCCAGCAGCCCGGGGTTGGACAAAAACATTCAGTACTTC CASSPGLDKNIQYF
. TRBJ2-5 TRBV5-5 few TGTGCCAGCAGCTTGAGAGCGGCAGACAAAGAGACCCAGTACTTC CASSLRAADKETQYF
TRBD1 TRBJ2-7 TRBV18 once TGTGCCAGCTCGGGGACAGGGGCCTACAATGAGCAGTACTTC CASSGTGAYNEQYF
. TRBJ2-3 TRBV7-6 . TGTGCCAGCAGCCTTCGCACAGGTCGCAATACGCAGTATTTT CASSLRTGRNTQYF
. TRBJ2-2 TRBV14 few TGTGCCAGCAGCCTGACAGGAATGAACACCGGGGAGCTGTTTTTT CASSLTGMNTGELFF
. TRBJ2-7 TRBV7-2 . TGTGCCAGCTTAGGGTCAGACTACGAGCAGTACTTC CASLGSDYEQYF
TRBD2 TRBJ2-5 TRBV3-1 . TGTGCCAGCAGCCAAGGCGGACTAGCGTGGTTAGGGACCCAGTACTTC CASSQGGLAWLGTQYF
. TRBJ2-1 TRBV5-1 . TGCGCCAGCAGCTTGGGACCACCGGGGCGGGTGGTTGAGCAGTTCTTC CASSLGPPGRVVEQFF
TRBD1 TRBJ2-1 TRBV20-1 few TGCAGTGCTAGTAAACAGGGGGCTCGGAACAATGAGCAGTTCTTC CSASKQGARNNEQFF
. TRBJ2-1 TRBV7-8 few TGTGCCAGCACCCCCCGGGACTCCCCCTACAATGAGCAGTTCTTC CASTPRDSPYNEQFF
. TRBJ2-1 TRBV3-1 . TGTGCCAGCAGTCTACTAGAATACGGGGGCAATGAGCAGTTCTTC CASSLLEYGGNEQFF
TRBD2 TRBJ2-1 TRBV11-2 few TGTGCCAGCAGGGGCTATGGACTAGCGGGGGGACCAGGTGCCTACAATGAGCAGTTCTTC CASRGYGLAGGPGAYNEQFF
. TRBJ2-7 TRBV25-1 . TGTGCCAGCAGTGCCCGACAGGCAAAGAGCTCCTACGAGCAGTACTTC CASSARQAKSSYEQYF
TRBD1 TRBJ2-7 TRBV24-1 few TGTGCCACCAGTGATCCCGGGACAGGGGACGAGCAGTACTTC CATSDPGTGDEQYF
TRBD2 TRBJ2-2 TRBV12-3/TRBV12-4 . TGTGCCAGCACCCTCCGTGGGAGGGGCACCGGGGAGCTGTTTTTT CASTLRGRGTGELFF
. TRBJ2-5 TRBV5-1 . TGCGCCAGCAGCTCGGCCTCAGGAGAGACCCAGTACTTC CASSSASGETQYF
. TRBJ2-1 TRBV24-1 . TGTGCCACCAGTGATTCGCGGGACCCTCCCAATGAGCAGTTCTTC CATSDSRDPPNEQFF
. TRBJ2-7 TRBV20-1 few TGCAGTGCTACGACCGGGACCCTATACGAGCAGTACTTC CSATTGTLYEQYF
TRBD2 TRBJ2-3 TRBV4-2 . TGTGCCAGCAGCCAAGTGGTCCTAGCGGGACCCTTGAGCACAGATACGCAGTATTTT CASSQVVLAGPLSTDTQYF
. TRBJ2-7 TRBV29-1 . TGCAGCGTTGAAGATACAGTGATCTACGAGCAGTACTTC CSVEDTVIYEQYF
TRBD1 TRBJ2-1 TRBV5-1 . TGCGCCAGCAGCGTAGCCGGGACAGGGATGGATGAGCAGTTCTTC CASSVAGTGMDEQFF
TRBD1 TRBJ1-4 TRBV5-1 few TGCGCCAGCAGCCCGGGACAGACCCTAGAAAAACTGTTTTTT CASSPGQTLEKLFF
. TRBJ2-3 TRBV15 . TGTGCCACCAGCAGGTTCACAGATACGCAGTATTTT CATSRFTDTQYF
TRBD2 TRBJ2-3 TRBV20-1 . TGCAGTGCTAGAGATCTCACTAGCGGGGGACTTTACACAGATACGCAGTATTTT CSARDLTSGGLYTDTQYF
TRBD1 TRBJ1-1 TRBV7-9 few TGTGCCAGCGAGAACCTAGGGACAGGAGAAGCTTTCTTT CASENLGTGEAFF
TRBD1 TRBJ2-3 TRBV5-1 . TGCGCCAGCAGCTCGGGACAGGGTCTCACAGATACGCAGTATTTT CASSSGQGLTDTQYF
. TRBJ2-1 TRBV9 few TGTGCCAGCAGCGCCGAGGGACGGGCGGTGATTTACAATGAGCAGTTCTTC CASSAEGRAVIYNEQFF
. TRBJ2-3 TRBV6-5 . TGTGCCAGCAGTTACTCGGCGGCAGGGGGGACAGATACGCAGTATTTT CASSYSAAGGTDTQYF
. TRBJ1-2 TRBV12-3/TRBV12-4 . TGTGCCAGCAGTGGGGGTAGTAATGGCTACACCTTC CASSGGSNGYTF
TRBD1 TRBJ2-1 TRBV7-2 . TGTGCCAGCAGCCGCCGGGACAGGGGGGGGAATGAGCAGTTCTTC CASSRRDRGGNEQFF